The sequence of this T cell receptor (beta chain) was determined in a study of blood T cell repertoires in COVID-19. Overall study: PBMCs, B-cell-depleted T cells, or T cells provided the cDNA or gDNA that made up the material.

CDR1 and CDR2 (germline): MNHNY, SVGAGI (reference sequence). V shed 4 bases and J 2 bases; nucleotides not matched to a gene: 2. The CDR3 is 13 residues long. For this clone: A much larger clone differs from this one at a single base, so this may be a read error.

Libraries were prepared by immunoSEQ multiplex PCR; TCRdb keeps only in-frame clonotypes and omits some of them. The repertoire holds 250,000 to 350,000 clones, with 86% as singletons. This clonotype was sampled from a woman in her thirties with active or convalescent COVID-19. This chain links TRBV6-6 with TRBJ2-7, with 7 bases lining up with TRBD1. The source material was peripheral blood. The DNA of the CDR3 is TGTGCCAGCAGTTCGGGACAGCCCTACGAGCAGTACTTC. As protein: CASSSGQPYEQYF.